This T cell receptor (beta chain) appears in the sequencing data of a study of regulatory T cells in long-lasting Graves disease. Overall study results and limits: The analysis examined peripheral blood only and excluded thyroid tissue. The TCR repertoire of persistent Graves' patients was less diverse than that of newly diagnosed ones.

Described time point: newly diagnosed GD, antithyroid drugs for less than 3 months. Extracted RNA from PBMCs served as the source of the TCR library. The TCR beta library used iRepertoire HTBI primers with Arm-PCR amplification of CDR3. Original methodology: The identification of approximately 62 TRBV and 14 TRBJ segments was made across samples. Using its own MiXCR run on the multiplex PCR reads, TCRdb lists one record per CDR3 protein. TCRdb's processing, not the authors' own work, is the source of the V and J calls. The table records approximately 470,000 distinct CDR3 sequences, about 17% of them present only once. This clonotype was observed at least ten times. The antigen is unknown. Trimming stripped 2 bases from V and 1 base from J, with 8 bases between. The germline V gene encodes CDR1 SEHNR and CDR2 FQNEAQ (reference sequence). The CDR3 runs to 14 residues. The data were also submitted as part of a second study, on T cells in Graves' hyperthyroidism and ophthalmopathy. This second report adds: First-round RT-PCR of the TCR CDR3 relied on the HTBI primer set.

The TCR sequence derives from a man between 40 and 49 years old with Graves disease. Here the sequenced sample was peripheral blood mononuclear cells (PBMCs), taken at new diagnosis, from a patient treated with antithyroid drugs. This sequence joins TRBV7-9 and TRBJ2-5; D unresolved. CDR3 sequence reads: CASSLTQTQETQYF. The DNA of the CDR3 is TGTGCCAGCAGCTTAACACAGACCCAAGAGACCCAGTACTTC.